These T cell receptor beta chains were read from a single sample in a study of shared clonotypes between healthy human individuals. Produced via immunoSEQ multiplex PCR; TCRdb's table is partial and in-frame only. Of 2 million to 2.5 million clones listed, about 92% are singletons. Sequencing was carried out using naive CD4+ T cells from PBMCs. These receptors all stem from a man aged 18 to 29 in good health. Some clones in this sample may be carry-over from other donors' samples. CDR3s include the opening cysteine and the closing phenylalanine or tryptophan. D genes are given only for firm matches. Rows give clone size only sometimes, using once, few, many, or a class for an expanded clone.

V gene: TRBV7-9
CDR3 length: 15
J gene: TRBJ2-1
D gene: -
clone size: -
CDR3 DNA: TGTGCCAGCAGTCAGCCCCGGGGGTCCTACAATGAGCAGTTCTTC
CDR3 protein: CASSQPRGSYNEQFF

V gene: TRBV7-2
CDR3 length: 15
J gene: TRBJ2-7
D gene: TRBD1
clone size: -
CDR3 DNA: TGTGCCAGCAGCTTAGGACAGGGAGTATCCTACGAGCAGTACTTC
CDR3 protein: CASSLGQGVSYEQYF

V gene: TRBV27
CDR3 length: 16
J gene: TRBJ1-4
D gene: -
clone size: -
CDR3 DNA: TGTGCCAGCAAATCCTGGGGTGCGGACGGTAATGAAAAACTGTTTTTT
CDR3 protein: CASKSWGADGNEKLFF

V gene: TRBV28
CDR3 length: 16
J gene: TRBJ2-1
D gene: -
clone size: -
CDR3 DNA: TGTGCCAGCAGTTCCAGACTGGCCCTGTCCTACAATGAGCAGTTCTTC
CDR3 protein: CASSSRLALSYNEQFF

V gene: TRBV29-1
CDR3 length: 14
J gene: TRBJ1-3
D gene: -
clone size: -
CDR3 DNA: TGCAGCGTTGGGGCCCGGCGCTCTGGAAACACCATATATTTT
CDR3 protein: CSVGARRSGNTIYF

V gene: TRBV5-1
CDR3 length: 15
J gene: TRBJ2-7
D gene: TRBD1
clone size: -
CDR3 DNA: TGCGCCAGCAGTAGTCCCCAGGGGGTCGGCTACGAGCAGTACTTC
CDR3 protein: CASSSPQGVGYEQYF

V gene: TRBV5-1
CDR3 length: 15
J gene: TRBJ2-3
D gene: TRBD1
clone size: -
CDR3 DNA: TGCGCCAGCGCGCAGGGGGATCCACGCACAGATACGCAGTATTTT
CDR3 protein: CASAQGDPRTDTQYF

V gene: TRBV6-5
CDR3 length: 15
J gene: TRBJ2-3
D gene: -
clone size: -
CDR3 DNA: TGTGCCAGCACCCTGACAGGTCCTAGCACAGATACGCAGTATTTT
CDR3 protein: CASTLTGPSTDTQYF

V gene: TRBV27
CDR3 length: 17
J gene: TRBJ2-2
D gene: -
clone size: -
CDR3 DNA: TGTGCCAGCAGTTTAAGATCCCGGACGGGCGGGTCAGGGGAGCTGTTTTTT
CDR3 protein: CASSLRSRTGGSGELFF

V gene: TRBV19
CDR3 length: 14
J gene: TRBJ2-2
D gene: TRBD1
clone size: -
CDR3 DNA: TGTGCCAGTAGCTCGGGACAGTCCACCGGGGAGCTGTTTTTT
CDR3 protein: CASSSGQSTGELFF

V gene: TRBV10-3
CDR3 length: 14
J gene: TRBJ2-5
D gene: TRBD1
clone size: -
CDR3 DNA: TGTGCCATCAGCGCCGGGACAGCCCAAGAGACCCAGTACTTC
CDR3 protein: CAISAGTAQETQYF

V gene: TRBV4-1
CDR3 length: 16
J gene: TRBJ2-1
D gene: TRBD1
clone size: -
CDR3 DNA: TGCGCCAGCAGCCACGCCGACAGGGGGCATATCAATGAGCAGTTCTTC
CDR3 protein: CASSHADRGHINEQFF

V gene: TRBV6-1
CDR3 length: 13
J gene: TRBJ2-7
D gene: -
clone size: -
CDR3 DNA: TGTGCCAGCACCTCGGGGGCTCGATACGAGCAGTACTTC
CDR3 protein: CASTSGARYEQYF

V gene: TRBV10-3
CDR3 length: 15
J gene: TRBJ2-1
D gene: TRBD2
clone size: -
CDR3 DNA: TGTGCCATCAGTGTAGGCGGGAGGGACCCCAATGAGCAGTTCTTC
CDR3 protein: CAISVGGRDPNEQFF

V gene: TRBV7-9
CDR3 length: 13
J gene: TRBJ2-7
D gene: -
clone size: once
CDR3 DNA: TGTGCCAGCAGCTTACCACCTTCCTACGAGCAGTACTTC
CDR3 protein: CASSLPPSYEQYF

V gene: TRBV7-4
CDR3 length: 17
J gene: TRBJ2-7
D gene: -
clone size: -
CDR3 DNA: TGTGCCAGCAGCTTCAACCCCTGGAGGGGGAACTCCTACGAGCAGTACTTC
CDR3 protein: CASSFNPWRGNSYEQYF

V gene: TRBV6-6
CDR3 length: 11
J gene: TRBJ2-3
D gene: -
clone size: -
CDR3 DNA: TGTGCCAGCAGCGACAGGGATACGCAGTATTTT
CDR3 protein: CASSDRDTQYF

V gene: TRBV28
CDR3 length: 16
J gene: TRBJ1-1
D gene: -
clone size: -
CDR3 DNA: TGTGCCAGCAGTTACCCGGGAGGGAGGGGCTACACTGAAGCTTTCTTT
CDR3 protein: CASSYPGGRGYTEAFF

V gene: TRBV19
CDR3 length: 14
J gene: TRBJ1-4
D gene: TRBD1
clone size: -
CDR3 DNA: TGTGCCAGTATTCCGACAGGGATTAATGAAAAACTGTTTTTT
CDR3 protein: CASIPTGINEKLFF

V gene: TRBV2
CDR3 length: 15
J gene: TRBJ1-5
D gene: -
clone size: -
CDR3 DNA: TGTGCCAGCAGTTTACAGGTGAATAGCAATCAGCCCCAGCATTTT
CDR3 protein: CASSLQVNSNQPQHF

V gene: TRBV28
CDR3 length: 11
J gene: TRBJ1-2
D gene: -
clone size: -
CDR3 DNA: TGTGCCAGCAGTCACCTGTATGGCTACACCTTC
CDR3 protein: CASSHLYGYTF

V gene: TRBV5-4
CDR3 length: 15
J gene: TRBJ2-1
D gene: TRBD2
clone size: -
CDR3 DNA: TGTGCCAGCAGCTTTTACAGCGGGGCCTACAATGAGCAGTTCTTC
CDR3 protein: CASSFYSGAYNEQFF

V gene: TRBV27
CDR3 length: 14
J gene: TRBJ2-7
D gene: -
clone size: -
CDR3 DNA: TGTGCCAGCAGTTTATGGGACAAGGCCTACGAGCAGTACTTC
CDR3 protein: CASSLWDKAYEQYF

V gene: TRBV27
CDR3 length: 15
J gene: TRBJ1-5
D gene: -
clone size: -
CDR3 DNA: TGTGCCAGCAGTTTGAGGGGTTATAGCAATCAGCCCCAGCATTTT
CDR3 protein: CASSLRGYSNQPQHF